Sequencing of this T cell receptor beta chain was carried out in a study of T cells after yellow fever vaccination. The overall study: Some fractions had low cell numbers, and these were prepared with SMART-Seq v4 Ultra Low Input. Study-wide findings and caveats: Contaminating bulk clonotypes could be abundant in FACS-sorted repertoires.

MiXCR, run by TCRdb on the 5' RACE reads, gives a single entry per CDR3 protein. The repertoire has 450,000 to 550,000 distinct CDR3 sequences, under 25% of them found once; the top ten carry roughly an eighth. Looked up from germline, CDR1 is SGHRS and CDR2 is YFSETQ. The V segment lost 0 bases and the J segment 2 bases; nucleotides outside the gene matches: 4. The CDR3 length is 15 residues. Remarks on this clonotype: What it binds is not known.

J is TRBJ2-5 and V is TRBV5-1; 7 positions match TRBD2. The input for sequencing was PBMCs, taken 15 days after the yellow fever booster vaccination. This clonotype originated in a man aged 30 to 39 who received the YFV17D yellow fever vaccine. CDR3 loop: CASSLASGMQETQYF. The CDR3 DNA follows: TGCGCCAGCAGCTTGGCGAGCGGGATGCAAGAGACCCAGTACTTC.